Below are 26 T cell receptor beta chains sequenced from a single sample in a study of cytomegalovirus exposure and HLA in healthy donors. Primers included in the PCR were 60 Vbeta and 13 Jbeta primers. Method: immunoSEQ multiplex PCR; TCRdb's copy keeps in-frame clones and lacks some. The sample consists of 200,000 to 250,000 clones, more than 75% of them appearing once. Sequenced: PBMCs. The receptors were sampled from a human donor in good health.

The chain combines TRBV7-9 with TRBJ2-7, with a weak D call TRBD1 (6 bases). The CDR3 has 16 residues. Trimming stripped 1 base from V and 0 bases from J, with 13 bases between. Looked up from germline, CDR1 is SEHNR and CDR2 is FQNEAQ (reference sequence). The CDR3 reads CASSLGGGRGSYEQYF. DNA of the CDR3: TGTGCCAGCAGCTTAGGAGGGGGACGGGGCTCCTACGAGCAGTACTTC.

The rearrangement joins TRBV15 to TRBJ2-1, with 9 bases identical to TRBD2. There are 15 residues in the CDR3. After removal of 6 bases from V and 8 bases from J, the junction contained 11 bases not matched to a gene. Germline CDR1 LNHNV, CDR2 YYDKDF (reference sequence). The CDR3 nucleotides read TGTGCCACCAGGGCGGGGGGGGCTTTCTGGGATGAGCAGTTCTTC. Protein sequence: CATRAGGAFWDEQFF.

The genes are TRBV5-1 and TRBJ2-2, with 8 bases lining up with TRBD2. This CDR3 has 16 amino acids. Germline trimming cut 5 bases from V and 7 bases from J; bases unmatched to any gene: 13. Germline CDR1 reads SGHRS; CDR2 reads YFSETQ. CDR3 nucleotides: TGCGCCAGCAGACCGGGTGATAGCGGGGAGAGCGGGGAGCTGTTTTTT. Amino acid sequence: CASRPGDSGESGELFF.

The chain joins TRBV11-1 to TRBJ2-3, with TRBD1 matching over 7 bases. The CDR3 has 14 amino acids. Germline trimming cut 5 bases from V and 2 bases from J; bases unmatched to any gene: 4. CDR1 and CDR2 from the germline V gene are SGHAT and FQDESV (reference sequence). The CDR3 coding sequence is TGTGCCAGCAGCAACGACAGGGTCACAGATACGCAGTATTTT. Its translation is CASSNDRVTDTQYF.

V and J are TRBV4-1 and TRBJ1-2, with TRBD1 as a possible D gene (6 bases). The V end lost 3 bases, the J end lost 7 bases, and 21 bases lay between the germline ends. CDR3 length: 16 amino acids. The V gene's germline CDR1 is MGHRA and CDR2 YSYEKL. CDR3 loop: CASSQIQAGQRGGYTF. The CDR3, as DNA: TGCGCCAGCAGCCAGATTCAAGCTGGACAGAGGGGTGGCTACACCTTC.

The chain combines TRBV7-2 with TRBJ2-1; 11 bases match TRBD2. V dropped 5 bases and J dropped 0; count of bases not matched to a gene: 6. Germline CDR1 SGHTA, CDR2 FQGNSA. This CDR3 spans 17 amino acids. For the CDR3, the DNA is TGTGCCAGCAGCAATACAGGACTAGCGGGCTCCTACAATGAGCAGTTCTTC. Translated, it gives CASSNTGLAGSYNEQFF.

The chain has TRBV7-2 and TRBJ2-3; D is possibly TRBD1 (5 bases). CDR3 length: 14 residues. Germline V CDR1 and CDR2: SGHTA, FQGNSA. Trimming left V 2 bases short and J 3 bases short, with 9 bases between. The CDR3 spells CASSLLGPTDTQYF. CDR3 DNA: TGTGCCAGCAGCTTACTGGGGCCAACAGATACGCAGTATTTT.

The V call is TRBV6-5, the J call TRBJ1-6, with D tentatively TRBD1 (6 bases). Deletions cut 5 bases from V and 4 bases from J, with 12 bases between. The CDR3 length is 15 residues. Per the germline V gene, CDR1 is MNHEY and CDR2 is SVGAGI. This CDR3 reads CASSKDRPYNSPLHF. CDR3 bases: TGTGCCAGCAGTAAGGACAGACCTTATAATTCACCCCTCCACTTT.

This chain joins TRBV5-1 and TRBJ2-3; maybe TRBD2 (6 bases). This CDR3 contains 14 residues. Germline assignment: CDR1 SGHRS and CDR2 YFSETQ. V was cut by 5 bases and J by 1 base, with 11 bases left in between. The CDR3: CASRVGGGTDTQYF. The CDR3, as DNA: TGCGCCAGCAGGGTCGGCGGGGGCACAGATACGCAGTATTTT. The full variable domain, completed using reference TRBV5-1 and TRBJ2-3, is KAGVTQTPRYLIKTRGQQVTLSCSPISGHRSVSWYQQTPGQGLQFLFEYFSETQRNKGNFPGRFSGRQFSNSRSEMNVSTLELGDSALYLCASRVGGGTDTQYFGPGTRLTVL.

A word on this clone: Other DNA variants within this sample encode the same CDR3. The chain has TRBV5-1 and TRBJ2-1; possibly TRBD2 for D (6 bases). The CDR3 sequence is 14 residues long. Germline values: CDR1 SGHRS, CDR2 YFSETQ. V was clipped by 3 bases and J by 1 base, with 8 bases between them. The CDR3 sequence: CASSWDSSYNEQFF. The CDR3 nucleotides are TGCGCCAGCAGCTGGGACTCTTCCTACAATGAGCAGTTCTTC.

The chain combines TRBV19 with TRBJ2-5; D is ambiguous. The CDR3 is 12 amino acids. V shed 10 bases and J shed 2 bases, with 11 bases lying between them. CDR1 is LNHDA and CDR2 is SQIVND in the germline V gene (reference sequence). This chain's CDR3 is CATAGSQETQYF. CDR3 nucleotide sequence: TGTGCCACAGCAGGCAGTCAAGAGACCCAGTACTTC.

V gene TRBV6-1 combines with J gene TRBJ1-1; D is unclear. Germline lookup yields CDR1 MNHNS and CDR2 SASEGT. This CDR3 has 13 amino acids. Trimming stripped 6 bases from V and 4 bases from J, with 12 bases between. This CDR3 is CASRLTVGTEAFF. The CDR3 region has the DNA TGTGCCAGCAGATTGACTGTGGGCACTGAAGCTTTCTTT.

This chain links TRBV7-2 with TRBJ2-5, with D tentatively TRBD1 (6 bases). Germline V lookup: CDR1 SGHTA, CDR2 FQGNSA. Trimming cost V 5 bases and J 3 bases, with 13 bases left between them. This CDR3 region has 14 residues. The CDR3 DNA reads as TGTGCCAGCAGCCCAGGGGTAGGGGAAGAGACCCAGTACTTC. This sequence encodes CASSPGVGEETQYF.

The CDR3 loop reads CASSPRGGMSSGANVLTF. The CDR3 DNA follows: TGTGCCAGCAGTCCCCGGGGAGGGATGAGCTCTGGGGCCAACGTCCTGACTTTC. This chain joins TRBV27 and TRBJ2-6; TRBD2 aligns across 7 bases. CDR1 MNHEY and CDR2 SMNVEV come from the germline V gene (reference sequence). The CDR3 totals 18 residues. Germline trimming cut 5 bases from V and 0 bases from J; bases unmatched to any gene: 10.

The J gene is TRBJ2-7, the V gene TRBV6-1; tentatively, D is TRBD1 (5 bases). CDR1 and CDR2 from the germline V gene are MNHNS and SASEGT. V dropped 1 base and J dropped 4 bases, with 11 bases sitting between them. This CDR3 region has 14 residues. The CDR3 DNA reads as TGTGCCAGCAGTGAAGTGGTGGGGCGATACGAGCAGTACTTC. Its protein is CASSEVVGRYEQYF.

This clone was counted a few times. The chain links TRBV5-1 to TRBJ2-5; 7 bases agree with TRBD1. In germline, CDR1 is SGHRS, CDR2 YFSETQ. The CDR3 sequence is 14 residues long. Trimming removed 2 bases from V and 2 bases from J; junction bases left unmatched: 3. The DNA of the CDR3 is TGCGCCAGCAGCTTTATGACAGGGCAAGAGACCCAGTACTTC. This gives the protein CASSFMTGQETQYF.

This clone was counted once. V usage is TRBV27 and J usage is TRBJ1-1, with 9 bases aligning to TRBD1. Unmatched junction bases numbered 4, after V lost 3 bases and J lost 2 bases. CDR1 is MNHEY and CDR2 is SMNVEV in the germline V gene (reference sequence). CDR3 length equals 15 residues. CDR3 nucleotides: TGTGCCAGCAGTTTTGGGACAGGGAGAAACACTGAAGCTTTCTTT. Its translation is CASSFGTGRNTEAFF.

The rearrangement uses TRBV7-6 and TRBJ2-3; 11 bases fit TRBD1. The CDR3 loop spans 15 amino acids. Germline lookup yields CDR1 SGHVS and CDR2 FNYEAQ. The V gene end was trimmed by 3 bases and the J gene end by 3 bases; junction bases not matched to a gene: 2. CDR3: CASSLGQGVTDTQYF. CDR3 DNA sequence: TGTGCCAGCAGCTTGGGACAGGGGGTTACAGATACGCAGTATTTT.

CDR3 sequence reads: CASSVKGQGPYEQYF. As DNA, the CDR3 is TGTGCCAGTAGTGTGAAGGGACAGGGACCTTACGAGCAGTACTTC. The chain carries TRBV19 and TRBJ2-7; 9 nucleotides align to TRBD1. The germline V gene has CDR1 LNHDA and CDR2 SQIVND (reference sequence). J lost 4 bases, V lost 5 bases, and 9 bases had no gene match. CDR3 length: 15 amino acids.

The rearrangement links TRBV15 to TRBJ2-1, with 12 bases that match TRBD2. V dropped 9 bases and J dropped 6; count of bases not matched to a gene: 6. Looked up from germline, CDR1 is LNHNV and CDR2 is YYDKDF (reference sequence). This CDR3 contains 14 residues. The CDR3 nucleotides read TGTGCCACGGGGGCTAGCGGGAGGGCCAATGAGCAGTTCTTC. It encodes CATGASGRANEQFF.

This chain joins TRBV6-1 and TRBJ1-5, with D hard to call. Germline values: CDR1 MNHNS, CDR2 SASEGT. The CDR3 covers 14 residues. Trimming removed 6 bases from V and 4 bases from J, with 13 bases in between. The CDR3 DNA reads TGTGCCAGCAGCGCATGGGCAGTTAATCAGCCCCAGCATTTT. Translating gives CASSAWAVNQPQHF.

J is TRBJ2-7 and V is TRBV5-1, with 10 bases identical to TRBD2. Germline CDR1 SGHRS, CDR2 YFSETQ. The CDR3 sequence is 16 residues long. V was pared by 0 bases and J by 2 bases, with 5 bases of the junction left unmatched. CDR3 loop: CASSLDSGRITYEQYF. DNA for the CDR3: TGCGCCAGCAGCTTGGATAGCGGGAGGATCACCTACGAGCAGTACTTC.

This clone was counted a single time. This sequence joins TRBV7-9 and TRBJ1-2, with 9 bases fitting TRBD1. The J segment lost 5 bases and the V segment lost 2 bases, leaving 18 bases of the junction unmatched. The CDR3 has 19 amino acids. The V gene's germline CDR1 is SEHNR and CDR2 FQNEAQ (reference sequence). CDR3 DNA sequence: TGTGCCAGCAGCTTATATAAACCGGGACAGGGTAGTTGGAGGTATGGCTACACCTTC. Translation: CASSLYKPGQGSWRYGYTF.

The chain joins TRBV19 to TRBJ1-1; no clear D. Germline CDR1 and CDR2: LNHDA and SQIVND (reference sequence). Deletions cut 2 bases from V and 1 base from J, with 11 bases between. The CDR3 extends over 15 amino acids. In nucleotides, the CDR3 is TGTGCCAGTAGTATATGGGCGAGCCAGAACACTGAAGCTTTCTTT. Translating gives CASSIWASQNTEAFF.

With regard to this clone: Its ends do not fully match the called genes, so a read error is possible. The V gene is TRBV6-1, the J gene TRBJ2-1, with a weak D call TRBD1 (7 bases). Looked up from germline, CDR1 is MNHNS and CDR2 is SASEGT. The CDR3 consists of 13 residues. Here the CDR3 DNA reads TGTGCCAGCAGTGAATCACCACCCCAGGGGGGTGTCTTC. It specifies CASSESPPQGGVF.

The rearrangement joins TRBV4-1 to TRBJ2-7; 7 nucleotides line up with TRBD1. This CDR3 comprises 15 residues. V gave up 0 bases and J gave up 0 bases; unmatched junction bases: 2. Germline-derived CDR1 and CDR2 are MGHRA and YSYEKL. The CDR3 is CASSQDRTGSYEQYF. Written as DNA, the CDR3 is TGCGCCAGCAGCCAAGACCGGACAGGCTCCTACGAGCAGTACTTC.